This is a list of T cell receptor beta chains from one sample in a study of cytomegalovirus exposure and HLA in healthy donors. Assay used: immunoSEQ multiplex PCR; TCRdb lists only in-frame clones, some missing. In the table there are about 92,000 clones, roughly four fifths of which are singletons. Specimen: PBMCs. The receptors stem from a woman aged 18-29 years in good health and CMV-seropositive. Each CDR3 is given with its conserved first and last residue. Fields, in order: V gene, clone size, J gene, D gene, CDR3 protein, CDR3 DNA. A D gene is named only where the DNA matches it firmly. Rows give clone size only sometimes, using once, few, many, or a class for an expanded clone.

V: TRBV7-2
size: NA
J: TRBJ1-5
D: NA
CDR3: CASSSIRGGGQPQHF
DNA: TGTGCCAGCAGCTCAATTAGAGGGGGGGGGCAGCCCCAGCATTTT

V: TRBV18
size: NA
J: TRBJ1-6
D: TRBD1
CDR3: CASSPTGGNSPLHF
DNA: TGTGCCAGCTCACCGACAGGGGGCAATTCACCCCTCCACTTT

V: TRBV4-1
size: few
J: TRBJ1-3
D: NA
CDR3: CASSQVVISGNTIYF
DNA: TGCGCCAGCAGCCAAGTAGTCATCTCTGGAAACACCATATATTTT

V: TRBV6-1
size: NA
J: TRBJ1-4
D: NA
CDR3: CASSEFISLFF
DNA: TGTGCCAGCAGTGAGTTCATTTCACTGTTTTTT

V: TRBV9
size: NA
J: TRBJ2-1
D: TRBD1
CDR3: CASSRTGGSYNEQFF
DNA: TGTGCCAGCAGCCGGACAGGGGGCTCCTACAATGAGCAGTTCTTC

V: TRBV7-9
size: once
J: TRBJ2-1
D: NA
CDR3: CASSPPASPYNEQFF
DNA: TGTGCCAGCAGCCCGCCAGCGAGCCCCTACAATGAGCAGTTCTTC

V: TRBV18
size: NA
J: TRBJ2-7
D: TRBD2
CDR3: CASSPGLAGTYEQYF
DNA: TGTGCCAGCTCACCTGGACTAGCGGGAACCTACGAGCAGTACTTC

V: TRBV13
size: NA
J: TRBJ1-3
D: NA
CDR3: CASSLTQQVSGNTIYF
DNA: TGTGCCAGCAGCCTAACCCAGCAGGTTTCTGGAAACACCATATATTTT

V: TRBV5-1
size: NA
J: TRBJ1-2
D: TRBD1
CDR3: CASSREVTGDYGYTF
DNA: TGCGCCAGCAGCCGAGAGGTGACAGGGGACTATGGCTACACCTTC

V: TRBV5-8
size: NA
J: TRBJ2-7
D: TRBD1
CDR3: CASSRTGDYEQYF
DNA: TGTGCCAGCAGCCGGACAGGGGACTACGAGCAGTACTTC

V: TRBV28
size: few
J: TRBJ1-5
D: NA
CDR3: CASRWEKYQPQHF
DNA: TGTGCCAGCAGGTGGGAGAAGTATCAGCCCCAGCATTTT

V: TRBV19
size: NA
J: TRBJ1-2
D: NA
CDR3: CASSQTAGGYYGYTF
DNA: TGTGCCAGTAGCCAGACTGCGGGGGGGTACTATGGCTACACCTTC

V: TRBV6-1
size: once
J: TRBJ2-5
D: TRBD1
CDR3: CASSASGTGPETQYF
DNA: TGTGCCAGCAGTGCATCCGGGACAGGTCCGGAGACCCAGTACTTC

V: TRBV19
size: few
J: TRBJ2-5
D: TRBD2
CDR3: CASSSSGGRETQYF
DNA: TGTGCCAGTAGTAGTAGCGGGGGACGGGAGACCCAGTACTTC

V: TRBV5-1
size: NA
J: TRBJ2-1
D: TRBD2
CDR3: CASSLGRGGPDEQFF
DNA: TGCGCCAGCAGCTTAGGGCGGGGGGGCCCGGATGAGCAGTTCTTC

V: TRBV4-1
size: NA
J: TRBJ2-1
D: NA
CDR3: CASSLGLKIYYNEQFF
DNA: TGCGCCAGCAGCCTAGGACTTAAAATCTACTACAATGAGCAGTTCTTC

V: TRBV5-1
size: NA
J: TRBJ2-5
D: TRBD1
CDR3: CASSLGQGKTQYF
DNA: TGCGCCAGCAGCTTGGGACAGGGAAAGACCCAGTACTTC

V: TRBV25-1
size: once
J: TRBJ2-2
D: TRBD1
CDR3: CASKGQGNTGELFF
DNA: TGTGCCAGCAAAGGACAGGGGAACACCGGGGAGCTGTTTTTT

V: TRBV29-1
size: NA
J: TRBJ2-7
D: NA
CDR3: CSVADFKYEQYF
DNA: TGCAGCGTTGCGGACTTCAAGTACGAGCAGTACTTC

V: TRBV7-2
size: few
J: TRBJ1-1
D: NA
CDR3: CASSLVASGNTEAFF
DNA: TGTGCCAGCAGCTTAGTTGCCTCAGGGAACACTGAAGCTTTCTTT